This TCR beta chain was sequenced during a study of Graves' ophthalmopathy and Graves' hyperthyroidism. Study results and caveats: Blood shared most expanded thyroid clonotypes above 0.001 frequency.

Only newly diagnosed hyperthyroidism patients aged 18 to 65, with under 2 months' duration, were enrolled. Amplification of TCR beta CDR3 regions used RNA transcripts. First-round RT-PCR used HTBI primers; second-round multiplex PCR followed. A single record per CDR3 protein comes from TCRdb applying MiXCR to the multiplex PCR reads. The data contain 900,000 to 1,200,000 distinct CDR3 sequences, 35% to 40% of them singletons. There are a few counts of this clonotype. What it binds is unknown. Germline V CDR1 and CDR2: MDHEN, SYDVKM. V shed 6 bases, J shed 7 bases, and the junction held 14 bases outside the gene matches. The CDR3 covers 15 residues.

Input material: peripheral blood or thyroid tissue (not recorded which). The chain has TRBV28 and TRBJ1-2; TRBD1 aligns across 7 bases. The receptor's source is an adult man with Graves' hyperthyroidism. The CDR3 protein is CASSLDREDSSGYTF. In DNA form, the CDR3 reads TGTGCCAGCAGCCTAGACAGGGAGGATTCCTCTGGCTACACCTTC.